The 4 T cell receptor beta chains given below trace back to one sample, sequenced in a study of vaccination effects on CD4 cells after COVID-19. Sequencing was preceded by expansion of antigen-specific CD4+ T cells with viral peptide pools in the ViraFEST assay. When around 10 days of culture had elapsed, CD4+ T cells were isolated. Between March and December 2020, the person had a SARS-CoV-2 infection that PCR confirmed. TCRdb keeps only in-frame clones here, not all; method: immunoSEQ multiplex PCR. The sample lists 20,000 to 30,000 clones, about three quarters seen once, with more than 15% in the top ten. These receptors are not linked to any known antigen. Sequencing was performed on CD4+ T cells from PBMCs cultured with SARS-CoV-2 spike peptides, taken before COVID-19 vaccination. The receptors originated from a human donor who had a prior SARS-CoV-2 infection.

CDR3 bases: TGTGCCAGCAGCTTCGGCGTGAATCAGCCCCAGCATTTT. Residues: CASSFGVNQPQHF. The chain combines TRBV5-4 with TRBJ1-5; D gene ambiguous. Trimming pared 2 bases from V and 4 bases from J, leaving 7 bases between. This CDR3 spans 13 amino acids. Germline V gives CDR1 SGHNT, CDR2 YYREEE (reference sequence).

The V gene is TRBV6-2 or TRBV6-3, the J gene TRBJ1-6; the D is unclear. The germline V gene encodes CDR1 MNHEY and CDR2 SVGEGT. The V end was cut by 6 bases, the J end by 10 bases, with 16 bases between. The CDR3 extends over 14 amino acids. DNA for the CDR3: TGTGCCAGCAGCCCAGTCGGGGTAGGATCACCCCTCCACTTT. Amino acids: CASSPVGVGSPLHF.

The V gene is TRBV25-1, the J gene TRBJ1-4; D is undetermined. The CDR3 length is 14 residues. The germline gives CDR1 MGHDK, CDR2 SYGVNS. The germline V and J ends were trimmed by 3 bases and 6 bases, with 11 bases remaining between them. The CDR3 protein is CASSDHRGDEKLFF. As DNA, the CDR3 is TGTGCCAGCAGTGACCACCGGGGAGATGAAAAACTGTTTTTT.

This clone was seen just once. The chain combines TRBV5-1 with TRBJ2-7, with unresolved D. V shed 0 bases and J shed 3 bases, with 7 bases lying between them. Looked up from germline, CDR1 is SGHRS and CDR2 is YFSETQ. The CDR3 extends over 13 amino acids. In DNA, the CDR3 is TGCGCCAGCAGCTTGGGGCTAGTCTACGAGCAGTACTTC. It is translated as CASSLGLVYEQYF.